The 14 T cell receptor beta chains reported below all come from one sample, sequenced in a study of blood T cell repertoires in COVID-19. The repertoire was sequenced with immunoSEQ multiplex PCR; TCRdb's copy has only in-frame clones and lacks some. The table has hundreds of thousands of clones, 85% seen once. The source material was peripheral blood. All receptors come from a woman aged 18-29 years with acute or convalescent COVID-19.

For the CDR3, the DNA is TGTGCCAGCAGTGAAACTGAATACAATGAGCAGTTCTTC. Protein sequence: CASSETEYNEQFF. The chain is built from TRBV6-1 and TRBJ2-1, with D unclear. The CDR3 is 13 amino acids. Trimming removed 2 bases from V and 4 bases from J, with 6 bases in between. The germline CDR1 and CDR2 sequences are MNHNS and SASEGT.

This chain links TRBV24-1 with TRBJ2-2, with D possibly being TRBD1 (6 bases). The CDR3 extends over 14 amino acids. Trimming stripped 7 bases from V and 3 bases from J, with 11 bases between. CDR1 KGHDR and CDR2 SFDVKD come from the germline V gene. CDR3 bases: TGTGCCACCAGGGGGGCGAGGGACACCGGGGAGCTGTTTTTT. Protein product: CATRGARDTGELFF.

The rearrangement joins TRBV2 to TRBJ2-1; D is possibly TRBD2 (5 bases). Trimming shortened V by 0 bases and J by 13 bases, and 22 bases separated the two germline ends. This CDR3 is built from 16 residues. Germline CDR1 reads SNHLY; CDR2 reads FYNNEI. CDR3 DNA sequence: TGTGCCAGCAGTGAAGCACGGGGTGGGTTTGGTCTTGTTCAGTTCTTC. Encoded protein: CASSEARGGFGLVQFF.

The V and J genes are TRBV19 and TRBJ2-3; TRBD2 aligns across 9 bases. Per the germline V gene, CDR1 is LNHDA and CDR2 is SQIVND (reference sequence). V lost 6 bases, J lost 5 bases, and 3 bases stayed unmatched. CDR3 length equals 13 residues. The CDR3 DNA follows: TGTGCCAGTAGACTAGCGGGTTTAGATACGCAGTATTTT. Amino acid sequence: CASRLAGLDTQYF.

The rearrangement links TRBV6-5 to TRBJ2-3; the match to TRBD2 covers 12 bases. V lost 6 bases, J lost 0 bases, and 1 base stayed unmatched. The CDR3 spans 15 residues. Germline loops: CDR1 MNHEY, CDR2 SVGAGI. CDR3 residues: CASRGTSGSTDTQYF. As DNA, the CDR3 is TGTGCCAGCAGGGGGACTAGCGGGAGCACAGATACGCAGTATTTT.

This chain uses TRBV15 with TRBJ2-7; D may be TRBD1 (5 bases). V shed 5 bases and J shed 3 bases, with 14 bases lying between them. CDR1 and CDR2 (germline): LNHNV, YYDKDF (reference sequence). The CDR3 consists of 14 residues. CDR3 amino acids: CATSSRQTFYEQYF. The CDR3 nucleotides read TGTGCCACCAGCTCACGACAGACCTTCTACGAGCAGTACTTC. Full variable domain (missing parts from reference TRBV15 and TRBJ2-7): DAMVIQNPRYQVTQFGKPVTLSCSQTLNHNVMYWYQQKSSQAPKLLFHYYDKDFNNEADTPDNFQSRRPNTSFCFLDIRSPGLGDTAMYLCATSSRQTFYEQYFGPGTRLTVT.

The genes are TRBV27 and TRBJ1-5; 8 bases match TRBD1. The V gene's germline CDR1 is MNHEY and CDR2 SMNVEV (reference sequence). After removal of 5 bases from V and 7 bases from J, the junction contained 7 bases not matched to a gene. This CDR3 spans 14 amino acids. CDR3 in DNA: TGTGCCAGCAGTCCAAGACAGGGGTACCAGCCCCAGCATTTT. Its translation: CASSPRQGYQPQHF.

The rearrangement links TRBV3-1 (or the pseudogene TRBV3-2) to TRBJ2-7; D is possibly TRBD2 (6 bases). V gave up 0 bases and J gave up 5 bases, with 20 bases separating them. CDR1 LGHDT and CDR2 YNNKEL come from the germline V gene (reference sequence). The CDR3 consists of 17 residues. Here the CDR3 reads CASSQDRSLWGVNEQYF. In nucleotides, the CDR3 is TGTGCCAGCAGCCAAGATCGGTCCTTATGGGGGGTTAACGAGCAGTACTTC.

The J gene is TRBJ2-1, the V gene TRBV27; 12 bases are a match to TRBD2. From germline, CDR1 is MNHEY and CDR2 SMNVEV (reference sequence). The CDR3 has 16 residues. V lost 6 bases to trimming and J lost 5 bases; unmatched junction nucleotides: 8. CDR3 region: CASRILTSGGHNEQFF. The CDR3 region has the DNA TGTGCCAGCAGGATTTTGACTAGCGGGGGCCACAATGAGCAGTTCTTC.

This clone was seen just once. The DNA of the CDR3 is TGTGCTAGTGGTTTGAAGCTCTCTGGAAACACCATATATTTT. Protein sequence: CASGLKLSGNTIYF. The chain is built from TRBV12-5 and TRBJ1-3; D gene uncertain. The CDR3 covers 14 residues. Germline-derived CDR1 and CDR2 are LGHNT and FRNRAP. V dropped 2 bases and J dropped 0 bases, with 5 bases sitting between them. Using reference TRBV12-5 and TRBJ1-3 for the parts outside the CDR3, the full variable domain is DARVTQTPRHKVTEMGQEVTMRCQPILGHNTVFWYRQTMMQGLELLAYFRNRAPLDDSGMPKDRFSAEMPDATLATLKIQPSEPRDSAVYFCASGLKLSGNTIYFGEGSWLTVV.

Written as DNA, the CDR3 is TGTGCCAGCAGAAACCGGTTACTAGCGGGTCCAGCGAACACCGGGGAGCTGTTTTTT. Translating gives CASRNRLLAGPANTGELFF. The chain is built from TRBV11-2 and TRBJ2-2; 9 positions agree with TRBD2. CDR3 size: 19 residues. The germline V gene encodes CDR1 SGHAT and CDR2 FQNNGV. V lost 6 bases to trimming and J lost 0 bases; unmatched junction nucleotides: 14.

This rearrangement joins TRBV6-5 to TRBJ2-7; TRBD1 agrees at 9 bases. Germline V gene data show CDR1 as MNHEY and CDR2 as SVGAGI. J lost 0 bases, V lost 6 bases, and 6 bases had no gene match. The CDR3 is made up of 15 amino acids. The CDR3 region is CASRTGTGSSYEQYF. CDR3 nucleotide sequence: TGTGCCAGCAGAACGGGGACAGGGAGCTCCTACGAGCAGTACTTC.

This rearrangement joins TRBV6-5 to TRBJ1-2; TRBD1 agrees at 10 bases. The CDR3 is 13 residues long. Per the germline V gene, CDR1 is MNHEY and CDR2 is SVGAGI. V was clipped by 6 bases and J by 7 bases; unmatched bases: 5. CDR3: CASSWGTGAGYTF. The CDR3 DNA reads as TGTGCCAGCAGCTGGGGGACAGGGGCTGGCTACACCTTC.

CDR3 sequence reads: CASSLELYYGYTF. The CDR3 DNA sequence: TGCGCCAGCAGCTTGGAACTCTACTATGGCTACACCTTC. The V call is TRBV5-1, the J call TRBJ1-2; D uncertain. Germline CDR1 and CDR2: SGHRS and YFSETQ. The germline V and J ends were trimmed by 0 bases and 3 bases, with 6 bases remaining between them. The CDR3 loop spans 13 amino acids.